The 26 T cell receptor beta chains below come from one sample, sequenced in a study of shared clonotypes between healthy human individuals. CD45RO-negative cells were positively selected for CCR7, leaving out terminally differentiated effector memory CD45RA+ cells. This table comes from immunoSEQ multiplex PCR, and its TCRdb copy is limited to in-frame clones, with some not included. Here the sample spans under 2,000,000 clones, about 95% being singletons. The sequencing sample was made of naive CD8+ T cells sorted from blood. These receptors were collected from a man aged 18 to 30 in good health.

V usage is TRBV13 and J usage is TRBJ2-7, with D maybe TRBD2 (7 bases). CDR3 size: 14 residues. V was cut by 3 bases and J by 4 bases, with 13 bases left in between. Germline CDR1 is PRHDT and CDR2 is FYEKMQ (reference sequence). The CDR3 coding sequence is TGTGCCAGCAGCTTTGGTGGGGGGGCTTACGAGCAGTACTTC. It translates to CASSFGGGAYEQYF. Full variable domain (missing parts from reference TRBV13 and TRBJ2-7): AAGVIQSPRHLIKEKRETATLKCYPIPRHDTVYWYQQGPGQDPQFLISFYEKMQSDKGSIPDRFSAQQFSDYHSELNMSSLELGDSALYFCASSFGGGAYEQYFGPGTRLTVT.

This clone was seen once. This sequence joins TRBV2 and TRBJ2-3; D gene ambiguous. Germline V lookup: CDR1 SNHLY, CDR2 FYNNEI. Between the trimmed V and J ends, which lost 2 bases and 2 bases, there was a span of 14 bases. This CDR3 region has 16 residues. CDR3 coding DNA: TGTGCCAGCAGTGAATACGAGCGTCCCCCCACAGATACGCAGTATTTT. Encoded protein: CASSEYERPPTDTQYF.

The chain employs TRBV19 and TRBJ2-1; D may be TRBD2 (5 bases). Germline CDR1 and CDR2: LNHDA and SQIVND (reference sequence). The V end was cut by 5 bases, the J end by 4 bases, with 9 bases between. The CDR3 is made up of 13 amino acids. CDR3 bases: TGTGCCAGTAGTCCCGGGATGTACAATGAGCAGTTCTTC. Its protein product is CASSPGMYNEQFF.

The J gene is TRBJ1-1, the V gene TRBV27; D gene ambiguous. The V gene's germline CDR1 is MNHEY and CDR2 SMNVEV (reference sequence). V was trimmed by 4 bases and J by 6 bases, leaving 15 bases between them. The CDR3 covers 14 residues. The CDR3 region has the DNA TGTGCCAGCAGTTCAGACCCAGACGGCCCTGAAGCTTTCTTT. This encodes CASSSDPDGPEAFF.

This clone was picked up one time. The chain joins TRBV27 to TRBJ2-1; either TRBD1 or TRBD2 may fit D (5 bases each). In germline, CDR1 is MNHEY, CDR2 SMNVEV (reference sequence). The CDR3 spans 15 residues. Trimming took off 5 bases at V and 0 bases at J, with 11 bases between the two ends. The CDR3 DNA reads as TGTGCCAGCAGTCCCGGGGCCGTCTCCTACAATGAGCAGTTCTTC. This encodes CASSPGAVSYNEQFF.

In regard to this clone: Other DNA sequences in the same sample also yield this CDR3. The V call is TRBV5-6, the J call TRBJ2-7; the match to TRBD1 covers 10 bases. Germline V gives CDR1 SGHDT, CDR2 YYEEEE. The CDR3 contains 14 residues. V lost 2 bases to trimming and J lost 6 bases; unmatched junction nucleotides: 5. The CDR3 is CASSFTGTGVEQYF. CDR3 coding DNA: TGTGCCAGCAGCTTTACCGGGACAGGGGTCGAGCAGTACTTC.

A note on this clone: The same CDR3 also results from other DNA sequences found in this sample. The chain joins TRBV4-1 to TRBJ1-5, with D unclear. Trimming cost V 1 base and J 3 bases, with 7 bases left between them. The CDR3 spans 14 residues. The germline gives CDR1 MGHRA, CDR2 YSYEKL. CDR3 nucleotides: TGCGCCAGCAGCCAAGTAGGCACCAATCAGCCCCAGCATTTT. Its protein product is CASSQVGTNQPQHF.

With respect to this clone: Distinct nucleotide sequences in the sample also encode this CDR3. This sequence joins TRBV6-5 and TRBJ1-1; D is possibly TRBD1 (6 bases). The CDR3 totals 14 residues. From germline, CDR1 is MNHEY and CDR2 SVGAGI. V shed 2 bases and J shed 4 bases, with 11 bases lying between them. CDR3 protein: CASSYGGLGTEAFF. The CDR3 nucleotides are TGTGCCAGCAGTTACGGGGGGCTGGGCACTGAAGCTTTCTTT.

The DNA of the CDR3 is TGTGCCAGCAGCCCCCAGGGGGATACGGGCGGGGAGCTGTTTTTT. This gives the protein CASSPQGDTGGELFF. The rearrangement joins TRBV7-6 to TRBJ2-2; TRBD1 matches at 7 bases. CDR1 is SGHVS, CDR2 FNYEAQ, per germline. The CDR3 is 15 residues long. V shed 5 bases, J shed 7 bases, and the junction held 10 bases outside the gene matches.

This clone is a singleton in its sample. V and J are TRBV6-7 and TRBJ2-5, with TRBD1 as a possible D gene (6 bases). TRBV6-7 is recorded as an ORF, its role being uncertain. V gave up 1 base and J gave up 1 base, with 13 bases separating them. The CDR3 extends over 16 amino acids. Written as DNA, the CDR3 is TGTGCCAGCAGTTACTTGTATAGGACAGTCCAAGAGACCCAGTACTTC. Translated, it gives CASSYLYRTVQETQYF.

The chain recombines TRBV5-4 with TRBJ2-7; 10 nucleotides match TRBD2. Germline V gene sequence: CDR1 SGHNT, CDR2 YYREEE (reference sequence). The ends lost 1 base at V and 6 bases at J; junction bases unmatched: 7. The length of the CDR3 is 15 residues. CDR3 nucleotides: TGTGCCAGCAGCTTGAGGAGCGGGGGGGCCACCGAGCAGTACTTC. Its translation is CASSLRSGGATEQYF.

This sequence joins TRBV10-2 and TRBJ2-1; 8 positions agree with TRBD2. The CDR3 loop spans 14 amino acids. V was pared by 2 bases and J by 6 bases, with 3 bases of the junction left unmatched. Per the germline V gene, CDR1 is WSHSY and CDR2 is SAAADI. The CDR3 sequence: CASSEIGGANEQFF. The DNA for the CDR3 is TGCGCCAGCAGTGAGATCGGGGGGGCCAATGAGCAGTTCTTC.

V and J are TRBV27 and TRBJ2-7; D gene ambiguous. The CDR3 length is 14 residues. Between the trimmed V and J ends, which lost 5 bases and 7 bases, there was a span of 18 bases. CDR1 is MNHEY and CDR2 is SMNVEV in the germline V gene (reference sequence). This CDR3 reads CASSPTPGLGEQYF. The DNA of the CDR3 is TGTGCCAGCAGTCCAACACCGGGCCTGGGGGAGCAGTACTTC.

The rearrangement links TRBV10-1 to TRBJ2-1; D is undetermined. Germline-derived CDR1 and CDR2 are WNHNN and SYGVQD (reference sequence). The V gene lost 3 bases and the J gene lost 0 bases, with 15 bases spanning the gap. CDR3 length: 17 residues. The chain's CDR3 is CASSDWQANNSYNEQFF. DNA for the CDR3: TGCGCCAGCAGTGACTGGCAGGCCAATAACTCCTACAATGAGCAGTTCTTC.

The chain uses TRBV15 and TRBJ1-1; possible D gene TRBD1, 6 bases. The V gene's germline CDR1 is LNHNV and CDR2 YYDKDF (reference sequence). There are 12 residues in the CDR3. V was cut by 8 bases and J by 6 bases, with 13 bases left in between. The CDR3 coding sequence is TGTGCCACCTCCCTCAGGGGTTCTGAAGCTTTCTTT. Encoded protein: CATSLRGSEAFF.

The chain carries TRBV4-1 and TRBJ2-3, with a possible D match to TRBD2 (5 bases). This CDR3 contains 15 residues. Germline CDR1 and CDR2: MGHRA and YSYEKL. V was shortened by 0 bases and J by 1 base, with 8 bases between the two germline ends. The CDR3 region has the DNA TGCGCCAGCAGCCAAGACCGGACTGGCACAGATACGCAGTATTTT. Its protein product is CASSQDRTGTDTQYF.

In this sample, this clone turned up once. The rearrangement uses TRBV9 and TRBJ2-1; D is ambiguous. The V end was cut by 3 bases, the J end by 9 bases, with 13 bases between. The CDR3 has 13 residues. CDR1 SGDLS and CDR2 YYNGEE come from the germline V gene. Here the CDR3 DNA reads TGTGCCAGCAGCGCGGTGTCGGGCTTTGAGCAGTTCTTC. Its protein product is CASSAVSGFEQFF.

This chain joins TRBV2 and TRBJ2-3; the D is unclear. Germline V gene sequence: CDR1 SNHLY, CDR2 FYNNEI. V was shortened by 6 bases and J by 3 bases, with 7 bases between the two germline ends. The CDR3 runs to 12 residues. The CDR3 bases are TGTGCCAGCAGCTGGGGAACAGATACGCAGTATTTT. Its translation is CASSWGTDTQYF. Combining the CDR3 with reference TRBV2 and TRBJ2-3 gives the whole variable domain EPEVTQTPSHQVTQMGQEVILRCVPISNHLYFYWYRQILGQKVEFLVSFYNNEISEKSEIFDDQFSVERPDGSNFTLKIRSTKLEDSAMYFCASSWGTDTQYFGPGTRLTVL.

This chain links TRBV7-9 with TRBJ1-6; the D is unclear. This CDR3 spans 17 amino acids. Germline CDR1 SEHNR, CDR2 FQNEAQ (reference sequence). Trimming removed 2 bases at V and 5 bases at J, with 16 bases between. CDR3 amino acids: CASSLWEGNWNNSPLHF. The CDR3 coding sequence is TGTGCCAGCAGCTTATGGGAGGGAAACTGGAATAATTCACCCCTCCACTTT.

V usage is TRBV9 and J usage is TRBJ2-3; 9 nucleotides line up with TRBD2. The CDR3 is 15 amino acids. V lost 4 bases to trimming and J lost 6 bases; unmatched junction nucleotides: 9. The germline CDR1 and CDR2 sequences are SGDLS and YYNGEE. This CDR3 is CASSPWGSGSDTQYF. The CDR3, as DNA: TGTGCCAGCAGCCCCTGGGGTAGCGGGAGCGATACGCAGTATTTT.

V and J are TRBV27 and TRBJ2-3, with 7 bases lining up with TRBD2. The CDR3 has 14 residues. Germline trimming cut 5 bases from V and 5 bases from J; bases unmatched to any gene: 7. Germline CDR1 is MNHEY and CDR2 is SMNVEV (reference sequence). The CDR3 reads CASSPVGGRDTQYF. The DNA for the CDR3 is TGTGCCAGCAGTCCCGTCGGGGGGAGAGATACGCAGTATTTT.

The V and J genes are TRBV7-2 and TRBJ2-7, with D perhaps being TRBD1 or TRBD2 (6 bases each). Germline V CDR1 and CDR2: SGHTA, FQGNSA. V was trimmed by 1 base and J by 2 bases, leaving 12 bases between them. The CDR3 length is 15 residues. The CDR3 DNA sequence: TGTGCCAGCAGCTTAGTGAAGGGGGAGGCCTACGAGCAGTACTTC. It encodes CASSLVKGEAYEQYF.

The chain joins TRBV27 to TRBJ2-7; TRBD2 is a possible D gene (6 bases). The CDR3 has 15 amino acids. Per germline, CDR1 MNHEY and CDR2 SMNVEV (reference sequence). V dropped 2 bases and J dropped 2 bases, with 13 bases sitting between them. CDR3 coding DNA: TGTGCCAGCAGTTTAGGGACTCAGGGCCCCTACGAGCAGTACTTC. Protein sequence: CASSLGTQGPYEQYF.

The chain has TRBV4-1 and TRBJ2-5; unclear D gene. The germline V gene encodes CDR1 MGHRA and CDR2 YSYEKL. The V gene lost 4 bases and the J gene lost 9 bases, with 24 bases spanning the gap. CDR3 size: 16 residues. CDR3 coding DNA: TGCGCCAGCAGCCCGCCCCTTTCAGGTGGCACGGATGCCCAGTACTTC. This translates into CASSPPLSGGTDAQYF.

V gene TRBV28 combines with J gene TRBJ1-1; weak D call: TRBD1 (5 bases). Trimming removed 4 bases at V and 4 bases at J, with 16 bases between. CDR1 is MDHEN and CDR2 is SYDVKM in the germline V gene. The CDR3 is 15 amino acids. The CDR3 DNA is TGTGCCAGCAGTTCCCCCGACAGTGGGGGCACTGAAGCTTTCTTT. Amino acids: CASSSPDSGGTEAFF.

In regard to this clone: Other DNA variants within this sample encode the same CDR3. J is TRBJ2-2 and V is TRBV9; D is uncertain. There are 13 residues in the CDR3. With 2 bases removed from V and 3 bases from J, the gap between germline ends came to 5 bases. Germline CDR1 SGDLS, CDR2 YYNGEE. The CDR3 sequence: CASSVGHTGELFF. In DNA form, the CDR3 reads TGTGCCAGCAGCGTCGGTCACACCGGGGAGCTGTTTTTT.